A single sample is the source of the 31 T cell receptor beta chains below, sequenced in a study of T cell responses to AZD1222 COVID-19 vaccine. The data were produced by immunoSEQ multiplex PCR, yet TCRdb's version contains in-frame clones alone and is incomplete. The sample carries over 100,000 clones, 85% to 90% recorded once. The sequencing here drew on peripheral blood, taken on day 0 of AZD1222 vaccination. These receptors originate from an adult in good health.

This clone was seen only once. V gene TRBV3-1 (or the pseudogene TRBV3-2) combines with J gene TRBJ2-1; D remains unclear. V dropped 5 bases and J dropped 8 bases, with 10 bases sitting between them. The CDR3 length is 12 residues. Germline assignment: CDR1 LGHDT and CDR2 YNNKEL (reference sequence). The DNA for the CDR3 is TGTGCCAGCAGCTTCCGTGGTTATGAGCAGTTCTTC. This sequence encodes CASSFRGYEQFF.

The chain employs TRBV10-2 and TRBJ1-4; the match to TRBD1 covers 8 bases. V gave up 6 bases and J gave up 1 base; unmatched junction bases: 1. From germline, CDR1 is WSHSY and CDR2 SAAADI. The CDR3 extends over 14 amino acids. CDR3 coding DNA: TGCGCCAGCAGGGGGACAGGAACTAATGAAAAACTGTTTTTT. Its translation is CASRGTGTNEKLFF.

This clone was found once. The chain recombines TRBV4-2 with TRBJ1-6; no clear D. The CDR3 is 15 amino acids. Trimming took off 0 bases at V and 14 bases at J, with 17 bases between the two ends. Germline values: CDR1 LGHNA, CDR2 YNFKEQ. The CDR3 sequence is CASSQESLPNLALHF. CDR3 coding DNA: TGTGCCAGCAGCCAAGAATCCCTCCCAAATTTAGCCCTCCACTTT.

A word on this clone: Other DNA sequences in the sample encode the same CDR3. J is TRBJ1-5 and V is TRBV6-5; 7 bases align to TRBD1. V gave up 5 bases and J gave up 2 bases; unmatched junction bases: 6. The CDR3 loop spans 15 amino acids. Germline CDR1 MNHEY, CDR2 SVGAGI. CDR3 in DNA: TGTGCCAGCAGTCCCGACAGGGCAGGCAATCAGCCCCAGCATTTT. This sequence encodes CASSPDRAGNQPQHF.

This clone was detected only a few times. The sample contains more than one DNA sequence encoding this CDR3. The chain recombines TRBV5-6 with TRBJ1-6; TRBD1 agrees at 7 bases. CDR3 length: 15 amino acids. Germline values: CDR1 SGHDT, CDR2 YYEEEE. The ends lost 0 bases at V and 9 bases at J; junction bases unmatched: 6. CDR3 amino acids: CASSLGQGVGSPLHF. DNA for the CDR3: TGTGCCAGCAGCTTGGGGCAGGGGGTAGGTTCACCCCTCCACTTT. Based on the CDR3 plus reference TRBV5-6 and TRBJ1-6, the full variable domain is DAGVTQSPTHLIKTRGQQVTLRCSPKSGHDTVSWYQQALGQGPQFIFQYYEEEERQRGNFPDRFSGHQFPNYSSELNVNALLLGDSALYLCASSLGQGVGSPLHFGNGTRLTVT.

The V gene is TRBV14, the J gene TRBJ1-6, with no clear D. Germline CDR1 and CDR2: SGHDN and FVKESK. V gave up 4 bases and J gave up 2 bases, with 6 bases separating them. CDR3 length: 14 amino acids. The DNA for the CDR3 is TGTGCCAGCAGCCGGGATGCCTATAATTCACCCCTCCACTTT. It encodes CASSRDAYNSPLHF. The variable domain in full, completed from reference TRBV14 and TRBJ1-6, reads EAGVTQFPSHSVIEKGQTVTLRCDPISGHDNLYWYRRVMGKEIKFLLHFVKESKQDESGMPNNRFLAERTGGTYSTLKVQPAELEDSGVYFCASSRDAYNSPLHFGNGTRLTVT.

The CDR3 DNA is TGTGCCAGCAGTTACCAACTGGGGTCCTATAATTCACCCCTCCACTTT. Translating it yields CASSYQLGSYNSPLHF. V is TRBV6-5 and J is TRBJ1-6, with no clear D. V was shortened by 2 bases and J by 1 base, with 9 bases between the two germline ends. This CDR3 contains 16 residues. The germline gives CDR1 MNHEY, CDR2 SVGAGI.

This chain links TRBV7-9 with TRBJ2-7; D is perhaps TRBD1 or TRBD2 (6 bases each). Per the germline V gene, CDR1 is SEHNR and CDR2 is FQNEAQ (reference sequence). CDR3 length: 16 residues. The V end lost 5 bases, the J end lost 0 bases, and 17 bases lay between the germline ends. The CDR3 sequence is CASSQIGGLRSYEQYF. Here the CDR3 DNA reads TGTGCCAGCAGCCAAATTGGGGGGCTGCGCTCCTACGAGCAGTACTTC.

CDR3 sequence: CASSDSETGELFF. The CDR3 DNA follows: TGTGCCAGCAGCGATAGTGAGACCGGGGAGCTGTTTTTT. This chain joins TRBV9 and TRBJ2-2, with unresolved D. V was pared by 3 bases and J by 5 bases, with 8 bases between. From germline, CDR1 is SGDLS and CDR2 YYNGEE. CDR3 length: 13 amino acids.

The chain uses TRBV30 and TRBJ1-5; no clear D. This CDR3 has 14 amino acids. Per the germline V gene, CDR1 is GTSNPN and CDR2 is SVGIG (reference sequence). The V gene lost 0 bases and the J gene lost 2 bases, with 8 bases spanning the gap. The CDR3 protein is CAWSVHRGNQPQHF. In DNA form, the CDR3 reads TGTGCCTGGAGTGTACATAGGGGCAATCAGCCCCAGCATTTT.

The chain's CDR3 is CASRHLVRENTEAFF. The CDR3 coding sequence is TGCGCCAGCAGGCACCTGGTCAGGGAGAACACTGAAGCTTTCTTT. The chain links TRBV5-1 to TRBJ1-1; D is perhaps TRBD1 (5 bases). Per the germline V gene, CDR1 is SGHRS and CDR2 is YFSETQ. V gave up 5 bases and J gave up 1 base, with 15 bases separating them. CDR3 length equals 15 residues.

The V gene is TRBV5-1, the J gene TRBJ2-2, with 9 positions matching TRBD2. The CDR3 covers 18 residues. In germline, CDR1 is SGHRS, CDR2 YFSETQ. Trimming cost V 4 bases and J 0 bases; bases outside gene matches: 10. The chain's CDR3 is CASSASGRLVANTGELFF. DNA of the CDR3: TGCGCCAGCAGCGCCAGCGGGAGGCTCGTCGCGAACACCGGGGAGCTGTTTTTT.

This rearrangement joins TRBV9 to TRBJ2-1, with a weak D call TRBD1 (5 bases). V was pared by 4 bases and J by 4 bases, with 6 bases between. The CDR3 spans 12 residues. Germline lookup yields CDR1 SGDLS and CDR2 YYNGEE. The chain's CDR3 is CASSRQYNEQFF. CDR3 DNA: TGTGCCAGCAGCCGACAGTACAATGAGCAGTTCTTC.

As DNA, the CDR3 is TGTGCCAGCAGCACAGGGGGAGGCAATCAGCCCCAGCATTTT. Amino acids: CASSTGGGNQPQHF. V and J are TRBV7-6 and TRBJ1-5, with TRBD1 matching over 8 bases. Germline V gene sequence: CDR1 SGHVS, CDR2 FNYEAQ. The CDR3 runs 14 residues. J lost 2 bases, V lost 5 bases, and 2 bases had no gene match.

CDR3 sequence: CASSYSGGQEEKLFF. The CDR3 bases are TGTGCCAGCAGTTACTCGGGGGGACAGGAAGAAAAACTGTTTTTT. The genes are TRBV6-5 and TRBJ1-4; TRBD1 matches at 8 bases. The germline CDR1 and CDR2 sequences are MNHEY and SVGAGI. Germline trimming cut 0 bases from V and 8 bases from J; bases unmatched to any gene: 5. The CDR3 covers 15 residues.

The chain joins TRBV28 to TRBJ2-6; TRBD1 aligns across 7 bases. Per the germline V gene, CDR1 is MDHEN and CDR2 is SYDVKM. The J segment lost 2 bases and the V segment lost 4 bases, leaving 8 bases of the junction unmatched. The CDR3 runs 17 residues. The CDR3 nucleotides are TGTGCCAGCAGTTCCTCCGGGACAGCAACTGGGGCCAACGTCCTGACTTTC. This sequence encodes CASSSSGTATGANVLTF.

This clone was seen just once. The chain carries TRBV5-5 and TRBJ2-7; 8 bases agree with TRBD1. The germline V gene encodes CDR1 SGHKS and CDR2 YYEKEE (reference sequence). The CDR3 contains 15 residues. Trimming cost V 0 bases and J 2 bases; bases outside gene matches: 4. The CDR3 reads CASSLGQGSPYEQYF. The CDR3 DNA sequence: TGTGCCAGCAGCTTGGGACAGGGGTCCCCCTACGAGCAGTACTTC.

CDR3 region: CASSYSGLGQSYAVTF. The CDR3 nucleotides are TGTGCCAGCAGTTACTCAGGGTTGGGACAGAGTTACGCCGTCACCTTC. This chain joins TRBV6-5 and TRBJ1-2; 7 nucleotides agree with TRBD1. CDR1 and CDR2 from the germline V gene are MNHEY and SVGAGI. The CDR3 runs 16 residues. Trimming cost V 0 bases and J 13 bases; bases outside gene matches: 17.

In DNA form, the CDR3 reads TGTGCCAGCGACCCCCGGGACACAACTATGGATGAGCAGTTCTTC. Protein: CASDPRDTTMDEQFF. The rearrangement links TRBV6-5 to TRBJ2-1; the D gene is possibly TRBD1 (6 bases). The germline V and J ends were trimmed by 8 bases and 8 bases, with 22 bases remaining between them. Per germline, CDR1 MNHEY and CDR2 SVGAGI. The CDR3 totals 15 residues.

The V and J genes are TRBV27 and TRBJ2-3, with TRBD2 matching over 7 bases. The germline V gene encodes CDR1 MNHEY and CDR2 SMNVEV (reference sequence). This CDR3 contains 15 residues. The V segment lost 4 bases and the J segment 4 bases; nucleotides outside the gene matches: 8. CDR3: CASSSSLGGSDTQYF. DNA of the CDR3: TGTGCCAGCAGTTCCTCCCTCGGGGGGTCAGATACGCAGTATTTT.

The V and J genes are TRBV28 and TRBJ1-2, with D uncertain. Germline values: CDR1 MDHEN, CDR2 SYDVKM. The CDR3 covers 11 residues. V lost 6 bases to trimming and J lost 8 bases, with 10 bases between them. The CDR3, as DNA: TGTGCCAGCAGATCCAGGCTCGGCTACACCTTC. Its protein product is CASRSRLGYTF.

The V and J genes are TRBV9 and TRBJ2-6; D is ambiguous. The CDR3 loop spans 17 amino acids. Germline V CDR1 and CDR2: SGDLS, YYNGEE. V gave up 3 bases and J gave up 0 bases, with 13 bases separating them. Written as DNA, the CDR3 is TGTGCCAGCAGCGCCAGAGGCAGCTACTCTGGGGCCAACGTCCTGACTTTC. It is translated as CASSARGSYSGANVLTF.

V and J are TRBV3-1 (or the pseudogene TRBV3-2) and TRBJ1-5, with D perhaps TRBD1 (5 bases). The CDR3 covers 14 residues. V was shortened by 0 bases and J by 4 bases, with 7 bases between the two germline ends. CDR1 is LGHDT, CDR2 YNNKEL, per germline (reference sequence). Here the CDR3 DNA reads TGTGCCAGCAGCCAAGATCCAGGGAATCAGCCCCAGCATTTT. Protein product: CASSQDPGNQPQHF.

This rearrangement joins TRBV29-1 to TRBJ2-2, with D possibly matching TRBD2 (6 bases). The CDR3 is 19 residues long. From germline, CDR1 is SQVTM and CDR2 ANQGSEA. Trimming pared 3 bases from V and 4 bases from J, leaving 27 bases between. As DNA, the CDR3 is TGCAGCGTTGAGGGCGTCGGGGGTACGGGCCTAGCGAGCACCGGGGAGCTGTTTTTT. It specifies CSVEGVGGTGLASTGELFF.

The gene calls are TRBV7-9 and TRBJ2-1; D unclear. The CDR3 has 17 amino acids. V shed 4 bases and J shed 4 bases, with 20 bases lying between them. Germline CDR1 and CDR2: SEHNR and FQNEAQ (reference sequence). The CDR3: CASSYPMVSESYNEQFF. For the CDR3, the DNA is TGTGCCAGCAGCTACCCGATGGTCTCGGAGTCATACAATGAGCAGTTCTTC.

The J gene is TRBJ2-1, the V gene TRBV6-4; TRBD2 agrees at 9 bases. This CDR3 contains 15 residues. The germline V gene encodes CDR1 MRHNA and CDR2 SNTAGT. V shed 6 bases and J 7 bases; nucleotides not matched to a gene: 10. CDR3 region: CASRPHGTSLNEQFF. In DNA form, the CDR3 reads TGTGCCAGCAGACCCCACGGGACTAGCCTGAATGAGCAGTTCTTC.

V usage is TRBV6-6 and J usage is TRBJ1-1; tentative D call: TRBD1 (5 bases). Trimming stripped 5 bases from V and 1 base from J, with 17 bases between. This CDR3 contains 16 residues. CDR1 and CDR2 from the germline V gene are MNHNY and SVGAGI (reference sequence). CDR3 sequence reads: CASSRNTGLENTEAFF. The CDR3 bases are TGTGCCAGCAGTCGAAATACGGGACTGGAGAACACTGAAGCTTTCTTT.

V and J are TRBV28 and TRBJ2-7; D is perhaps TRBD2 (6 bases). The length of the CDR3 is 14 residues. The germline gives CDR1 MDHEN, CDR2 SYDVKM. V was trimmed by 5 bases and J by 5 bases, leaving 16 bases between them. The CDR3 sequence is CASSPGGKWDEQYF. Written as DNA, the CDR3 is TGTGCCAGCAGTCCTGGGGGGAAGTGGGACGAGCAGTACTTC.

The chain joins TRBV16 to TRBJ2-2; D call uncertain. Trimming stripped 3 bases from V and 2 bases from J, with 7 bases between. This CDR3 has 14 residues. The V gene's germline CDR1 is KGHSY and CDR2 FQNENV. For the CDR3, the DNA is TGTGCCAGCAGCCAGCTGGGAAACACCGGGGAGCTGTTTTTT. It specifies CASSQLGNTGELFF.

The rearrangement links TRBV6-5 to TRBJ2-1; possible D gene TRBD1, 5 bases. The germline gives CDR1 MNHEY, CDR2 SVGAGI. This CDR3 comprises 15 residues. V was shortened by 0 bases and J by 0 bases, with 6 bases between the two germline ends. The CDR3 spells CASSYSRASYNEQFF. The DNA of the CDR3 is TGTGCCAGCAGTTACTCCAGGGCCTCCTACAATGAGCAGTTCTTC.

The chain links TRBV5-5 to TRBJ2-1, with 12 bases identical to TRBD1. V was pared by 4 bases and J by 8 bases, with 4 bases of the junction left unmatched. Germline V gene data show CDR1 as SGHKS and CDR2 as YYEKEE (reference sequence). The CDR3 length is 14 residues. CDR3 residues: CASSPGTGGHEQFF. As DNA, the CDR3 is TGTGCCAGCAGCCCCGGGACAGGGGGCCATGAGCAGTTCTTC.